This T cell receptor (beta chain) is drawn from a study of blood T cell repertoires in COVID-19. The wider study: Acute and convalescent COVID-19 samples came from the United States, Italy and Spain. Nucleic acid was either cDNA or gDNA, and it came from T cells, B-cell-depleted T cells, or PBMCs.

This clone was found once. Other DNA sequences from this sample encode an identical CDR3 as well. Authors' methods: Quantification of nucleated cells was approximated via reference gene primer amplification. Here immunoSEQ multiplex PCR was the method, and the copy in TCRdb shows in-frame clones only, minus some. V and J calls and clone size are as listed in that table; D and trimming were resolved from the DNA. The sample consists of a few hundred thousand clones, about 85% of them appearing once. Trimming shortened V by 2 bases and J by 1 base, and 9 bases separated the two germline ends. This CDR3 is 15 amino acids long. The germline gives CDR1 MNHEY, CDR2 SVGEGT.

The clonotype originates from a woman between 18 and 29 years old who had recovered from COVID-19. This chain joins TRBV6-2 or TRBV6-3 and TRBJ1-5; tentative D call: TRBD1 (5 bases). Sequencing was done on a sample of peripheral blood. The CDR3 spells CASSYTGGSNQPQHF. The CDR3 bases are TGTGCCAGCAGTTACACCGGGGGAAGCAATCAGCCCCAGCATTTT.